What follows describes a single T cell receptor beta chain. No base quality values were provided; no much bigger clone lies one nucleotide off. This entry is derived from a study of T cells in tuberculosis (dated by TCRdb to 2016 to 2018). About the full investigation: To characterize T cells specific for the mycobacterial lipid antigen glucose monomycolate (GMM), the study used CD1B tetramers together with high-throughput TCR immunosequencing.

CDR1 is given as SGHTA and CDR2 as FQGTGA, both from the germline V gene. Trimming at the junction amounts to 1 base on V and 0 bases on J, and the germline ends lie 9 bases apart. The CDR3 measures 15 amino acids from cysteine to phenylalanine. Just CDR3 DNA is preserved here, 45 bases in frame from base 1. TCR-alpha and TCR-beta chains were sequenced unpaired, so chain pairing information was not available. TCR libraries were generated with the immunoSEQ multiplex PCR assay, using TCR-beta and/or TCR-alpha/delta assays for each sample. The amplified TCR libraries were sequenced on the Illumina high-throughput platform. In the source study's methods: Clustering and dimensionality reduction were performed using pairwise TCRdist distances among GMM-specific receptors from ex vivo sorted or in vitro expanded T cells. Sequence motifs, defined by gene usage and CDR3 content, were tested for enrichment in tetramer-positive compared with tetramer-negative populations. This is the immuneACCESS table as TCRdb keeps it, with only in-frame sequences that have V and J called. A part of the clones is gone; compared with another copy, unresolved V genes explain less than half, and the rest is unexplained. The V and J calls and clone size come from that table; D and trimming were worked out from the DNA. The sample data list 55,000 to 65,000 clones, and 65% to 90% of these were observed just once. The biggest ten clones account for roughly 13% of the sample.

After being thawed and rested overnight, PBMC were stained with GMM-loaded CD1B tetramer, a Live/Dead dye and anti-CD3, and were then sorted on a FACS Aria II. CD1B tetramers were loaded with C32 glucose monomycolate purified from Rhodococcus equi. Before cryopreservation, the PBMC later used for tetramer sorting had been depleted of CD14-expressing monocytes as part of a separate study. From each donor, about 99,000 tetramer-negative cells were sorted and analyzed together with the tetramer-positive cells. Antigen-specific T cells were sorted from a few healthy South African adults using GMM-loaded CD1B tetramers. Broader findings and caveats from the paper: T cells that bind the CD1B-GMM tetramer with low affinity may have been missed by the stringent sort gate.

This clonotype originated in an adult woman with latent tuberculosis. What was sequenced was CD1b-GMM tetramer-negative cells sorted from PBMCs. According to the study, the label for this sample's cell subset or site signals: T cells not binding CD1B-GMM tetramer, sorted from same donor. Recombination linked TRBV7-3 to TRBJ1-1, with TRBD1 as a weak D call on 5 bases. The CDR3 in this case is CASSLNAGMNTEAFF. The nucleotides are TGTGCCAGCAGCTTAAATGCAGGGATGAACACTGAAGCTTTCTTT.